This TCR beta chain was found in a study of CD4 T cells in relation to SARS-CoV-2 and coronaviruses. The wider study: ViraFEST: approximately 10-day antigen culture of PBMCs, then TCR beta CDR3 sequencing.

Before the COVID-19 pandemic, during about 2011-2019, CD4+ T cells were taken from unexposed donors. The cells were cultured for over eight days before CD4+ T cells were isolated. Half the medium was replaced with IL-2 medium on days 3 and 7. Overall study results and limits: Roughly 65% of donors had memory CD4+ clonotypes crossrecognizing SARS-CoV-2 and common cold coronavirus spike.

TCRdb's table, derived via immunoSEQ multiplex PCR, lists solely in-frame clones and lacks some. This sample has tens of thousands of clones, with 76% found just once. A word on this clone: Its matching antigen is unknown.

The sequence was collected from a human donor in good health. The sequenced sample consisted of CD4+ T cells from PBMCs, cultured in vitro.

In nucleotides, the CDR3 is TGTGCCAGCAGTGAAGATGTCCAGGATTATCAGCCCCAGCATTTT. Its translation is CASSEDVQDYQPQHF. This rearrangement joins TRBV2 to TRBJ1-5; D gene unclear. The germline V gene encodes CDR1 SNHLY and CDR2 FYNNEI. CDR3 length: 15 amino acids. Trimming removed 1 base from V and 5 bases from J, with 12 bases in between.